This T cell receptor (beta chain) was captured by sequencing in a study of post-analysis software for immune sequencing data. Across the whole study: Both relapsing-remitting and secondary progressive multiple sclerosis featured among the disease courses, as did progressive-relapsing multiple sclerosis. Overall study results and limits: A few TRBV segments were significantly more frequent in patients than in controls. TRBV5-6, TRBV5-1 and TRBV20-1 were among these segments.

In the case of this clonotype: The antigen is unknown.

This CDR3 region has 15 residues. CDR1 is DFQATT, CDR2 SNEGSKA, per germline (reference sequence). V gave up 6 bases and J gave up 6 bases; unmatched junction bases: 8. The authors incorporated unique molecular identifiers into the TCR beta cDNA libraries. From roughly 1 to 10 million T cells, roughly 530,000 cDNA molecules were obtained. TCRdb independently ran MiXCR on the PCR reads; one entry per CDR3 protein. The sample gives about half a million distinct CDR3 sequences, around 34% of which show up once; about 5.6% is in the top ten. The clonotype was recovered from a girl aged 2-17 years with multiple sclerosis. Sequenced: blood. The chain uses TRBV20-1 and TRBJ2-4, with 13 bases aligning to TRBD2. The CDR3 DNA reads TGCAGTGCCATCTGGACTAGCGGGGGAATAAACATTCAGTACTTC. It codes for CSAIWTSGGINIQYF.